This T cell receptor beta chain emerged from a study of PD-L1 blockade in urothelial cancer (dated by TCRdb to the late 2010s). General notes on the study: All patients started therapy around 2014 and received atezolizumab 1,200 mg intravenously every 3 weeks. About 90% of the 29 patients were identified as males with urothelial cancer of bladder origin, and a prior smoking history was reported by 18 of 29 patients. An ECOG performance status of 0 or 1 was recorded for the patients, and 0 to 3 prior chemotherapy regimens had been received by the patients. Blood samples were analyzed at 3 weeks after treatment start (second dose) and at 6 weeks after treatment start. A median of about 140,000 T cells and just over 80,000 unique TCRs was obtained from blood samples, and a median clonality of about 0.08 was observed. The study, an exploratory multi-omic analysis, examined somatic, immune and clinical correlates of response to PD-L1 blockade with atezolizumab in urothelial cancer. Pretreatment tumor samples and matched peripheral blood, collected serially before and after atezolizumab treatment, underwent TCR sequencing. Durable clinical benefit was defined as progression-free survival longer than 6 months, and TCR features were also tested against progression-free and overall survival. In the same patients, pretreatment tumors underwent whole exome sequencing and RNA sequencing in addition to TCR sequencing. Durable clinical benefit was achieved by nine patients and was not achieved by 20 patients. Approximately 29 patients had pretreatment blood TCR-seq, some 24 had at least one posttreatment blood collection, and some 24 had tumor TCR-seq. The paper's findings and limits, for the study overall: A pretreatment peripheral blood TCR clonality below the median was linked to improved progression-free and overall survival. Greater expansion of tumor-associated TCR clones in peripheral blood 3 weeks after the start of treatment was observed in patients with durable benefit (n of about 20, p = 0.022). Small sample size (n ≈ 27) and many exploratory analyses mean the results are intended to be hypothesis-generating.

The germline ends are 7 bases apart after V is trimmed by 3 bases and J by 4 bases. From the cysteine through the phenylalanine, the CDR3 covers 13 amino acids. Just the 39-base CDR3 DNA is kept, in frame starting at base 1. Sequences ENHRY (CDR1) and SYGVKD (CDR2) are obtained from the germline V gene. Concerning this clone: No cognate antigen has been identified for it. The sample holds no much larger clone one base away, and base qualities are not on file.

The label giving this sample's time point can be read as: peripheral blood 6 weeks after treatment start. A cohort of 25 to 30 patients with locally advanced or metastatic urothelial carcinoma, treated at Memorial Sloan Kettering on a trial protocol, was included. Peripheral blood mononuclear cells were collected pretreatment and during treatment, with between 1 and 8 total time points obtained per patient. The Qiagen DNeasy Blood extraction kit was used to purify genomic DNA from total PBMCs and from tumor samples. PBMCs were collected pretreatment and during treatment and were isolated and stored as previously described. To estimate absolute template abundance from read counts, synthetic TCR analog templates were spiked into each PCR. The immunoSEQ assay was used to amplify TCRbeta CDR3 regions from genomic DNA with bias-controlled V and J gene primers. Sequencing of rearranged TCRbeta segments was performed at approximately 20X coverage. In the original analysis: Clustering was used to correct sequencing errors, and CDR3s were annotated against IMGT to assign V, D and J genes. Out-of-frame and stop-codon sequences were excluded, and only productive TCRbeta rearrangements were used in downstream analyses. Clonality was calculated as one minus the Shannon entropy normalized by the log of the number of unique productive sequences. Fisher's exact test with Benjamini-Hochberg correction, at a threshold of adjusted p below 0.01, was used to find clones that differed between time points or between blood and tumor. Sourced from immuneACCESS, this table was stored by TCRdb with only in-frame sequences that have V and J called. A share of the clones is absent; for the studies checked, an unresolved V gene accounts for under half, and the remainder has no known explanation. V and J calls and clone size follow that table, whereas D and trimming were derived from the DNA. The sample profile shows around 53,000 clones; under 85% of them were found once. Of the sample, approximately 2% falls within the top ten clones.

This TCR was sampled from a man over 45 with urothelial cancer. The specimen was PBMCs, collected around atezolizumab (anti-PD-L1) treatment. Rearrangement joined TRBV10-3 to TRBJ2-1; D gene: possibly TRBD1, on 5 matching bases. The CDR3 region has the sequence CAISEKGYNEQFF. Read as DNA, the sequence is TGTGCCATCAGTGAAAAGGGGTACAATGAGCAGTTCTTC.